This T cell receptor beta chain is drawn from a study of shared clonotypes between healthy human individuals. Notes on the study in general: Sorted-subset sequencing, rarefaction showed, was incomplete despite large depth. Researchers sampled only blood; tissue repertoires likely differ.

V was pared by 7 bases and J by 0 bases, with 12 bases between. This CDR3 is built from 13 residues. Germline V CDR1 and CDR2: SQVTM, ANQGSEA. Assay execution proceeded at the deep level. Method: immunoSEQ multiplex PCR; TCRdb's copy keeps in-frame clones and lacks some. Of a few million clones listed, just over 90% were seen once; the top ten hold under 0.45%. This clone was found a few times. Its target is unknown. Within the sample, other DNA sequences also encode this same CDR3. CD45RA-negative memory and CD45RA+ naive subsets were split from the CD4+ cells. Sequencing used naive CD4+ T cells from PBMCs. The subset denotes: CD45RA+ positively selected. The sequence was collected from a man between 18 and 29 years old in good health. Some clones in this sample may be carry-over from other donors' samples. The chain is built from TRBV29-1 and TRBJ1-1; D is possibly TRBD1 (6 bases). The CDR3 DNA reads TGCAGCGCCAGACAGGATATGAACACTGAAGCTTTCTTT. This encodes CSARQDMNTEAFF.